The clone carrying this TCR beta chain was seen only once. The V gene lost 5 bases and the J gene lost 0 bases, with 13 bases spanning the gap. CDR1 is LGHNA, CDR2 YSLEER, per germline. CDR3 length: 16 amino acids. Per the original methods: By means of reference gene primer amplification, nucleated cell counts were estimated. Using immunoSEQ multiplex PCR, the repertoire was profiled, and TCRdb retains in-frame clones only, with some absent. Clone size and the V and J calls come from that table; the DNA yielded D and trimming. Of fewer than 400,000 clones in the sample, 90% to 95% were seen once. This sample stems from a study of blood T cell repertoires in COVID-19. Study-level information: The analysed material was cDNA or gDNA that came from T cells, B-cell-depleted T cells, or PBMCs.

Individuals aged roughly 18 to 100 years were recruited from 20 to 25 US areas. The chain recombines TRBV4-3 with TRBJ1-4, with no clear D. This clonotype originated in a woman in her twenties or thirties who had been exposed to COVID-19. Material: PBMCs or T cells enriched from blood (not recorded which). The CDR3 nucleotides read TGCGCCAGCAGCAATCGCAGAGAGGCAACTAATGAAAAACTGTTTTTT. This gives the protein CASSNRREATNEKLFF.